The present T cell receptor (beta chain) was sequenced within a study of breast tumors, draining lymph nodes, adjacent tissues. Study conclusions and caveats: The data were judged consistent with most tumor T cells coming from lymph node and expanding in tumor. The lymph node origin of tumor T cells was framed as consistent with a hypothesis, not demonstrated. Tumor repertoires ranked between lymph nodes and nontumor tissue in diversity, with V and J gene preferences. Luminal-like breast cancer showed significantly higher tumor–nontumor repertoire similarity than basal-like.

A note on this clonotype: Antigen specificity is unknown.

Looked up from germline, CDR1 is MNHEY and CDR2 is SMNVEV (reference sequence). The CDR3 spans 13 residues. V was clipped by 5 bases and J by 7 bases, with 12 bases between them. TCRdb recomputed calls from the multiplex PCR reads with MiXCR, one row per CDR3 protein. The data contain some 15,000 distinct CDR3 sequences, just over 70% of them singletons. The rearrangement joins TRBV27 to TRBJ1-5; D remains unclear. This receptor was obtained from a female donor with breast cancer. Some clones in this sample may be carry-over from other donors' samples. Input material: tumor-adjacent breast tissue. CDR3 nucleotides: TGTGCCAGCAGTCCGACCCGTTGGCAGCCCCAGCATTTT. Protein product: CASSPTRWQPQHF.